These T cell receptor beta chains were read from a single sample in a study of cytomegalovirus exposure and HLA in healthy donors. Measured with immunoSEQ multiplex PCR; TCRdb has only the in-frame clones, and not every one. The data hold some 150,000 clones, with about 60% observed a single time. What was sequenced was PBMCs. Every receptor here comes from a woman aged 55-70 years in good health and CMV-seropositive. Both conserved end residues are part of each CDR3. D genes are given only for firm matches. Clone size is shown for a subset of rows, as once, few, many or a class of expanded clone.

TRBV28	TRBJ1-1	TRBD1	few	CASNERDRAAEAFF	TGTGCCAGCAACGAGAGGGACAGGGCCGCTGAAGCTTTCTTT
TRBV7-9	TRBJ2-1	TRBD2	.	CATRGLAENNEQFF	TGTGCCACTCGGGGACTAGCGGAAAACAATGAGCAGTTCTTC
TRBV4-3	TRBJ1-2	.	.	CASSQRGGGLRDGYTF	TGCGCCAGCAGCCAAAGGGGTGGAGGGCTTCGCGATGGCTACACCTTC
TRBV7-2	TRBJ1-5	TRBD1	few	CASSSSGTGGNQPQHF	TGTGCCAGCAGCTCCTCTGGGACAGGGGGCAATCAGCCCCAGCATTTT
TRBV6-5	TRBJ1-1	TRBD1	few	CASSYSGTGLNTEAFF	TGTGCCAGCAGTTACTCCGGGACAGGATTGAACACTGAAGCTTTCTTT
TRBV7-9	TRBJ2-2	.	once	CASFFFGGLNTGELFF	TGTGCCAGCTTTTTCTTCGGCGGGCTTAACACCGGGGAGCTGTTTTTT
TRBV5-1	TRBJ2-7	TRBD1	.	CASSLGQGRSYEQYF	TGCGCCAGCAGCCTCGGACAGGGGAGGTCCTACGAGCAGTACTTC
TRBV10-3	TRBJ2-3	TRBD2	.	CAISESSQREGTDTQYF	TGTGCCATCAGTGAGTCGAGCCAGCGGGAGGGCACAGATACGCAGTATTTT
TRBV13	TRBJ2-1	.	once	CASSLYLAPKFF	TGTGCCAGCAGCTTATATCTCGCGCCTAAGTTCTTC
TRBV28	TRBJ1-5	.	.	CASSPSGIRNQPQHF	TGTGCCAGCAGTCCTTCAGGGATTCGGAATCAGCCCCAGCATTTT
TRBV6-6	TRBJ1-5	TRBD1	.	CASSSQGASNQPQHF	TGTGCCAGCAGTTCCCAGGGGGCAAGCAATCAGCCCCAGCATTTT
TRBV15	TRBJ2-3	.	few	CATSRGGRGRDKDTQYF	TGTGCCACCAGCAGAGGGGGCAGAGGGAGGGACAAGGATACGCAGTATTTT
TRBV5-6	TRBJ2-7	.	.	CASSESYEQYF	TGTGCCAGCAGCGAGTCCTACGAGCAGTACTTC
TRBV27	TRBJ1-4	.	few	CASSFQLGSEKLFF	TGTGCCAGCAGTTTTCAACTTGGTAGTGAAAAACTGTTTTTT
TRBV7-7	TRBJ2-1	TRBD2	few	CASSPELAAEQFF	TGTGCTAGCAGCCCCGAACTAGCGGCTGAGCAGTTCTTC
TRBV28	TRBJ2-3	.	few	CASSFETLSTDTQYF	TGTGCCAGCAGTTTCGAGACACTTAGCACAGATACGCAGTATTTT